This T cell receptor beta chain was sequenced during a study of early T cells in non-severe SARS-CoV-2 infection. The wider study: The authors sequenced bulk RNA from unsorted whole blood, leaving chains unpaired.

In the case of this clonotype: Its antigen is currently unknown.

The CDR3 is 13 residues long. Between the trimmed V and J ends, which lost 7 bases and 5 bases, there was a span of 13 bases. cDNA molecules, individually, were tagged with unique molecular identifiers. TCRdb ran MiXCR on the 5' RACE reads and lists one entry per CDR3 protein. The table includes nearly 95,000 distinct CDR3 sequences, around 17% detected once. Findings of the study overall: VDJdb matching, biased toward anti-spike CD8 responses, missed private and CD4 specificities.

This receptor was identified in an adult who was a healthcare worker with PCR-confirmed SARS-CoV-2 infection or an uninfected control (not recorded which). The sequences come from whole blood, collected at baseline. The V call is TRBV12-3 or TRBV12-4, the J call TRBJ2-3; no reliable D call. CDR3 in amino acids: CASTPTPGDTQYF. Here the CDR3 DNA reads TGTGCCAGCACCCCAACCCCTGGAGATACGCAGTATTTT.